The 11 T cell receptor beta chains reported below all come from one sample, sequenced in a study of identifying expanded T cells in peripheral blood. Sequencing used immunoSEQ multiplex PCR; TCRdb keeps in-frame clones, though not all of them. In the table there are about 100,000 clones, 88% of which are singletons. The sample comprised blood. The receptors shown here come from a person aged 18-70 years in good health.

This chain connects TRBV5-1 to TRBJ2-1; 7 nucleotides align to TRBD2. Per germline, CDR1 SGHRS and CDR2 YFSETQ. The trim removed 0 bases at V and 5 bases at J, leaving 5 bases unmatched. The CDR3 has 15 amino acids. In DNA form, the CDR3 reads TGCGCCAGCAGCTTGGTGTCTAGCGGTAACAATGAGCAGTTCTTC. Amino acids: CASSLVSSGNNEQFF. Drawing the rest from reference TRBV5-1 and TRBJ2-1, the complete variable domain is KAGVTQTPRYLIKTRGQQVTLSCSPISGHRSVSWYQQTPGQGLQFLFEYFSETQRNKGNFPGRFSGRQFSNSRSEMNVSTLELGDSALYLCASSLVSSGNNEQFFGPGTRLTVL.

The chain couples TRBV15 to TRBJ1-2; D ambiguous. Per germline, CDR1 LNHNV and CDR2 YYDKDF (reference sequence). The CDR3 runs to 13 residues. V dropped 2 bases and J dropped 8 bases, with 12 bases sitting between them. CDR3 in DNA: TGTGCCACCAGCAGACAAACTGCTTCCGGCTACACCTTC. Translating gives CATSRQTASGYTF.

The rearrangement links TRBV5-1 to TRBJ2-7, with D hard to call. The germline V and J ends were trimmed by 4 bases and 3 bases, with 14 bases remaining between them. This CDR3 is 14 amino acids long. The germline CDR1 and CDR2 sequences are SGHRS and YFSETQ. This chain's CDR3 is CASSTGPPLYEQYF. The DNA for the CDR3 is TGCGCCAGCAGCACCGGGCCACCACTCTACGAGCAGTACTTC. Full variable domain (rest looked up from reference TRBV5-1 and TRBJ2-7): KAGVTQTPRYLIKTRGQQVTLSCSPISGHRSVSWYQQTPGQGLQFLFEYFSETQRNKGNFPGRFSGRQFSNSRSEMNVSTLELGDSALYLCASSTGPPLYEQYFGPGTRLTVT.

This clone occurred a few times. The CDR3 protein is CASSSTSAETQYF. CDR3 sequence (DNA): TGTGCCAGCAGCTCGACTAGCGCGGAGACCCAGTACTTC. V is TRBV7-3 and J is TRBJ2-5; 8 nucleotides match TRBD2. V lost 4 bases and J lost 5; bases outside the gene matches: 3. The CDR3 runs 13 residues. CDR1 is SGHTA and CDR2 is FQGTGA in the germline V gene. The whole variable domain, filled in from reference TRBV7-3 and TRBJ2-5, reads GAGVSQTPSNKVTEKGKYVELRCDPISGHTALYWYRQSLGQGPEFLIYFQGTGAADDSGLPNDRFFAVRPEGSVSTLKIQRTERGDSAVYLCASSSTSAETQYFGPGTRLLVL.

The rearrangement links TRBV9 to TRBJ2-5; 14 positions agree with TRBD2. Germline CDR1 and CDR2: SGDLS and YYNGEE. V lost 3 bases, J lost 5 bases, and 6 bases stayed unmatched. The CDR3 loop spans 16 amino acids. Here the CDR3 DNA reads TGTGCCAGCAGCGCGACTAGCGGGGGGGCTGGGGAGACCCAGTACTTC. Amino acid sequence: CASSATSGGAGETQYF.

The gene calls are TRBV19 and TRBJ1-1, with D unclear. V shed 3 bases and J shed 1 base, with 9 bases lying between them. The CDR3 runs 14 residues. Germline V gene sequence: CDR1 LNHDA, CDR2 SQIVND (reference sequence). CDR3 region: CASSMKYRNTEAFF. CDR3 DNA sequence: TGTGCCAGTAGTATGAAGTACCGGAACACTGAAGCTTTCTTT. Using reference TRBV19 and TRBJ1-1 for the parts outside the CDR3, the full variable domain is DGGITQSPKYLFRKEGQNVTLSCEQNLNHDAMYWYRQDPGQGLRLIYYSQIVNDFQKGDIAEGYSVSREKKESFPLTVTSAQKNPTAFYLCASSMKYRNTEAFFGQGTRLTVV.

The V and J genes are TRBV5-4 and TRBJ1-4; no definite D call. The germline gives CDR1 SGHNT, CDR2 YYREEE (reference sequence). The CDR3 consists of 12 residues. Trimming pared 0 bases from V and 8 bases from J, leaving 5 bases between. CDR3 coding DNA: TGTGCCAGCAGCTTGGGGTCAGAAAAACTGTTTTTT. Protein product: CASSLGSEKLFF.

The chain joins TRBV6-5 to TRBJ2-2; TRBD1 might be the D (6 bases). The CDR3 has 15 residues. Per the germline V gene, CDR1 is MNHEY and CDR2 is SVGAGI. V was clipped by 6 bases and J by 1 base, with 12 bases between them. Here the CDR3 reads CASSSWGQNTGELFF. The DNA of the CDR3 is TGTGCCAGCAGCTCTTGGGGACAGAACACCGGGGAGCTGTTTTTT.

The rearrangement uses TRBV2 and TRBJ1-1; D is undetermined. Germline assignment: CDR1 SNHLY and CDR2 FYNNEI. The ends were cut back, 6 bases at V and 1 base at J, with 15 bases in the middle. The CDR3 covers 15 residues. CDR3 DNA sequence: TGTGCCAGCAGGTCTCGCCCGGGCCCGAACACTGAAGCTTTCTTT. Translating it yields CASRSRPGPNTEAFF.

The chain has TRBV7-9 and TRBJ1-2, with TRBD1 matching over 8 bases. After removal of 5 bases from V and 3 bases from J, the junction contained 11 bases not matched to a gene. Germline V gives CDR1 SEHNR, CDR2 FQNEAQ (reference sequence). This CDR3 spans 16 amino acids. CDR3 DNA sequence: TGTGCCAGCAGCCGCGAACAGGGGGTATTTCACTATGGCTACACCTTC. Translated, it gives CASSREQGVFHYGYTF.

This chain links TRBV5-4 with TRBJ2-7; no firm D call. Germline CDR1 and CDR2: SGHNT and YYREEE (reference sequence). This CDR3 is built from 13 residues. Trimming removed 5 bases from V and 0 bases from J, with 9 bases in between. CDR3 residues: CASSLDVSYEQYF. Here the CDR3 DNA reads TGTGCCAGCAGTCTGGACGTCTCCTACGAGCAGTACTTC.